This entry concerns a single TCR beta chain. The antigen is not known. These data come from a study of blood T cells in healthy people across ages. Study-wide results and limits: Relative to aged donors, long-lived donors carried more naive CD4+ cells and displayed higher diversity.

Each of the donors had roughly 9.4 milliliters of peripheral blood drawn into EDTA-treated Vacutainer tubes. Then a second PCR, running roughly 7 to 11 cycles, was carried out with a sample-barcoded 5' primer and a J-beta primer mix. TCRdb independently ran MiXCR on the 5' RACE reads; one entry per CDR3 protein. In the table there are 790,000 or so distinct CDR3 sequences, 46% of which are singletons. The CDR3 is 16 residues long. In germline, CDR1 is SGDLS, CDR2 YYNGEE. V lost 4 bases to trimming and J lost 7 bases; unmatched junction nucleotides: 8. The rearrangement joins TRBV9 to TRBJ2-7; 16 bases line up with TRBD2. The TCR sequence derives from an older man in good health. Sequencing was done on a sample of blood. The chain's CDR3 is CASSPGLAGGLAEQYF. The CDR3 DNA follows: TGTGCCAGCAGCCCGGGACTAGCGGGAGGGTTGGCTGAGCAGTACTTC.